The next 16 T cell receptor beta chains were all read from a single sample in a study of siplizumab effects on memory and regulatory T cells. The data were produced by immunoSEQ multiplex PCR, yet TCRdb's version contains in-frame clones alone and is incomplete. The sample has about 110,000 clones; about 90% are singletons. Sequenced material: Tregs sorted from blood. The receptors come from a human donor in good health.

V is TRBV9 and J is TRBJ2-1; the D is unclear. The V end lost 0 bases, the J end lost 12 bases, and 10 bases lay between the germline ends. This CDR3 is 12 amino acids long. In germline, CDR1 is SGDLS, CDR2 YYNGEE. CDR3 coding DNA: TGTGCCAGCAGCGTAGCTCGATCGGGGCAGTTCTTC. It translates to CASSVARSGQFF.

The V call is TRBV7-3, the J call TRBJ2-4, with 8 bases that match TRBD1. The V gene end was trimmed by 2 bases and the J gene end by 0 bases; junction bases not matched to a gene: 12. Germline V gene sequence: CDR1 SGHTA, CDR2 FQGTGA. The CDR3 has 19 residues. The CDR3 here is CASSLQIRDRTLAKNIQYF. The CDR3 DNA reads TGTGCCAGCAGCTTACAAATCAGGGACAGGACCTTAGCCAAAAACATTCAGTACTTC.

V usage is TRBV2 and J usage is TRBJ1-1; 9 bases line up with TRBD1. V was clipped by 6 bases and J by 5 bases; unmatched bases: 7. The CDR3 contains 14 residues. Germline CDR1 is SNHLY and CDR2 is FYNNEI. The CDR3 DNA sequence: TGTGCCAGCAGGAGGGACAGGGAGGGGACTGAAGCTTTCTTT. Translated: CASRRDREGTEAFF.

V usage is TRBV11-1 and J usage is TRBJ2-3; TRBD1 or TRBD2 may be the D gene (6 bases each). Deletions cut 3 bases from V and 6 bases from J, with 13 bases between. The CDR3 is 14 amino acids. CDR1 and CDR2 (germline): SGHAT, FQDESV (reference sequence). CDR3 coding DNA: TGTGCCAGCAGCTTTTGGGGGGCCGGGGATACGCAGTATTTT. Encoded protein: CASSFWGAGDTQYF.

The chain recombines TRBV9 with TRBJ1-2; 7 nucleotides align to TRBD1. The CDR3 contains 13 residues. Germline trimming cut 5 bases from V and 6 bases from J; bases unmatched to any gene: 7. CDR1 is SGDLS, CDR2 YYNGEE, per germline. In nucleotides, the CDR3 is TGTGCCAGCAGTCGACAGGGCGGGGATGGCTACACCTTC. Translating it yields CASSRQGGDGYTF.

V gene TRBV4-1 combines with J gene TRBJ2-5, with unresolved D. Germline values: CDR1 MGHRA, CDR2 YSYEKL. The length of the CDR3 is 13 residues. Trimming stripped 1 base from V and 5 bases from J, with 8 bases between. In nucleotides, the CDR3 is TGCGCCAGCAGCCAAGCAGGAAGGGAGACCCAGTACTTC. Amino acid sequence: CASSQAGRETQYF.

The gene calls are TRBV5-1 and TRBJ2-7, with 8 bases that match TRBD2. Germline V gene lookup returns CDR1 SGHRS and CDR2 YFSETQ. The ends lost 4 bases at V and 4 bases at J; junction bases unmatched: 7. CDR3 length: 14 residues. The CDR3 spells CASSPPLAAYEQYF. The DNA for the CDR3 is TGCGCCAGCAGCCCCCCACTAGCGGCGTACGAGCAGTACTTC.

The chain combines TRBV19 with TRBJ1-2, with TRBD1 matching 8 bases. Trimming took 6 bases from V and 3 from J; bases not matched to a gene: 3. The germline gives CDR1 LNHDA, CDR2 SQIVND (reference sequence). The CDR3 sequence is 13 residues long. CDR3: CASSKQGDYGYTF. The CDR3 nucleotides are TGTGCCAGTAGCAAACAGGGGGACTATGGCTACACCTTC.

The genes are TRBV11-2 and TRBJ2-1, with 9 bases fitting TRBD2. Germline loops: CDR1 SGHAT, CDR2 FQNNGV. Trimming removed 1 base from V and 5 bases from J; junction bases left unmatched: 9. This CDR3 comprises 17 residues. The CDR3 spells CASSLVSSGSRNNEQFF. The DNA of the CDR3 is TGTGCCAGCAGCTTAGTCAGTAGCGGGAGTCGGAACAATGAGCAGTTCTTC.

The J gene is TRBJ1-5, the V gene TRBV28; D perhaps matches TRBD1 (5 bases). Trimming took 1 base from V and 2 from J, leaving 12 bases between them. This CDR3 has 16 amino acids. The V gene's germline CDR1 is MDHEN and CDR2 SYDVKM. CDR3: CASSLYEWGGNQPQHF. The CDR3 coding sequence is TGTGCCAGCAGTTTATATGAGTGGGGGGGCAATCAGCCCCAGCATTTT.

The chain couples TRBV11-1 to TRBJ2-1; TRBD2 matches 9 bases. J gave up 2 bases and V 4 bases, and 6 bases lay outside the gene matches. Germline assignment: CDR1 SGHAT and CDR2 FQDESV (reference sequence). CDR3 length: 16 amino acids. The CDR3 DNA sequence: TGTGCCAGCAGCTCCTTAGCGGGAGCCCCCTACAATGAGCAGTTCTTC. Encoded protein: CASSSLAGAPYNEQFF.

The chain recombines TRBV5-1 with TRBJ1-1, with 8 bases matching TRBD1. The ends lost 7 bases at V and 0 bases at J; junction bases unmatched: 5. The CDR3 is made up of 14 amino acids. The germline V gene has CDR1 SGHRS and CDR2 YFSETQ. This chain's CDR3 is CASQRQGMNTEAFF. The CDR3 DNA sequence: TGCGCCAGCCAGAGACAGGGGATGAACACTGAAGCTTTCTTT. Filled out from reference TRBV5-1 and TRBJ1-1, the complete variable domain reads KAGVTQTPRYLIKTRGQQVTLSCSPISGHRSVSWYQQTPGQGLQFLFEYFSETQRNKGNFPGRFSGRQFSNSRSEMNVSTLELGDSALYLCASQRQGMNTEAFFGQGTRLTVV.

V is TRBV7-2 and J is TRBJ1-1, with D unresolved. V lost 1 base, J lost 4 bases, and 13 bases lay in between. From germline, CDR1 is SGHTA and CDR2 FQGNSA. The CDR3 is 15 residues long. The CDR3 region has the DNA TGTGCCAGCAGCTTAGACGCCCGGGGTGGCACTGAAGCTTTCTTT. Amino acids: CASSLDARGGTEAFF.

The V call is TRBV2, the J call TRBJ2-6; either TRBD1 or TRBD2 may supply D (5 bases each). The CDR3 is made up of 17 amino acids. The germline CDR1 and CDR2 sequences are SNHLY and FYNNEI. Trimming left V 8 bases short and J 0 bases short, with 17 bases between. The CDR3 loop reads CASVRDVSSSGANVLTF. The CDR3 region has the DNA TGTGCCAGCGTGAGGGACGTCTCAAGCTCTGGGGCCAACGTCCTGACTTTC. Supplemented by reference TRBV2 and TRBJ2-6, the full variable domain reads EPEVTQTPSHQVTQMGQEVILRCVPISNHLYFYWYRQILGQKVEFLVSFYNNEISEKSEIFDDQFSVERPDGSNFTLKIRSTKLEDSAMYFCASVRDVSSSGANVLTFGAGSRLTVL.

There are a few counts of this clone. The genes are TRBV4-2 and TRBJ2-4; 10 positions match TRBD2. Per the germline V gene, CDR1 is LGHNA and CDR2 is YNFKEQ. CDR3 length: 14 amino acids. V lost 3 bases and J lost 6; bases outside the gene matches: 2. CDR3 sequence reads: CASSHEREGNIQYF. The CDR3 region has the DNA TGTGCCAGCAGCCACGAGCGGGAGGGAAACATTCAGTACTTC.

The V gene is TRBV10-3, the J gene TRBJ2-7; no clear D. There are 12 residues in the CDR3. The V end lost 2 bases, the J end lost 5 bases, and 7 bases lay between the germline ends. The germline CDR1 and CDR2 sequences are ENHRY and SYGVKD. The CDR3 DNA reads as TGTGCCATCAGTGAGCCGAAGGACGAGCAGTACTTC. Translation gives CAISEPKDEQYF.